Each of the 9 T cell receptor beta chains below was sequenced from the same sample in a study of T cell repertoires in cytomegalovirus infection. TCRdb reprocessed the reads with MiXCR, giving one entry per CDR3 protein. The table records roughly 150,000 distinct CDR3 sequences, 20% to 25% of them present only once. Sequences were obtained from PBMCs. The receptors were sampled from a human donor in good health (CMV status not recorded). Some clones in this sample may be carry-over from other donors' samples.

This clonotype has ten or more counts. The chain recombines TRBV28 with TRBJ2-4, with a tentative D call TRBD2 (5 bases). V was cut by 6 bases and J by 4 bases, with 13 bases left in between. The CDR3 runs 14 residues. Germline V CDR1 and CDR2: MDHEN, SYDVKM. CDR3 loop: CASSAELGKNIQYF. The CDR3 region has the DNA TGTGCCAGCAGCGCAGAACTAGGGAAAAACATTCAGTACTTC. The full variable domain, rest sourced from reference TRBV28 and TRBJ2-4, is DVKVTQSSRYLVKRTGEKVFLECVQDMDHENMFWYRQDPGLGLRLIYFSYDVKMKEKGDIPEGYSVSREKKERFSLILESASTNQTSMYLCASSAELGKNIQYFGAGTRLSVL.

This clonotype was seen just once. This chain uses TRBV2 with TRBJ2-3, with D perhaps matching TRBD1 (6 bases). Trimming cost V 6 bases and J 2 bases, with 15 bases left between them. CDR3 size: 15 residues. Germline CDR1 SNHLY, CDR2 FYNNEI. CDR3 bases: TGTGCCAGCAGCCGCAGGGGATCTTTCACAGATACGCAGTATTTT. Protein sequence: CASSRRGSFTDTQYF.

This clonotype appeared a few times. The gene calls are TRBV7-2 and TRBJ2-7, with TRBD2 matching 10 bases. Looked up from germline, CDR1 is SGHTA and CDR2 is FQGNSA. Unmatched junction bases numbered 3, after V lost 1 base and J lost 6 bases. This CDR3 has 14 amino acids. CDR3 residues: CASSLDSGGLEQYF. The CDR3 DNA reads TGTGCCAGCAGCTTAGATAGCGGGGGGCTCGAGCAGTACTTC. The complete variable domain, with remaining parts taken from reference TRBV7-2 and TRBJ2-7, reads GAGVSQSPSNKVTEKGKDVELRCDPISGHTALYWYRQSLGQGLEFLIYFQGNSAPDKSGLPSDRFSAERTGGSVSTLTIQRTQQEDSAVYLCASSLDSGGLEQYFGPGTRLTVT.

The CDR3 region has the DNA TGTGCCAGCAGCTTGGCTGTAGTGGGACACACTGAAGCTTTCTTT. As protein: CASSLAVVGHTEAFF. V gene TRBV5-4 combines with J gene TRBJ1-1; D is perhaps TRBD1 (5 bases). CDR1 and CDR2 from the germline V gene are SGHNT and YYREEE (reference sequence). This CDR3 has 15 amino acids. The germline V and J ends were trimmed by 0 bases and 3 bases, with 12 bases remaining between them.

This clonotype came up a few times. Since no conserved phenylalanine or tryptophan closes the CDR3, a read error is the likely cause. No DNA is shown, since the ends of the CDR3 on it are uncertain; the CDR3 is the one TCRdb lists. The chain has TRBV7-9 and TRBJ2-7; whether TRBD2, the table's D call, matches the DNA was not checked. The CDR3 length is 12 residues, termini included. From germline, CDR1 is SEHNR and CDR2 FQNEAQ (reference sequence). The CDR3 sequence: CASSEGGGIQRP.

On this clonotype itself: A junction end diverges from the germline sequence, so it may reflect a read error. DNA for the CDR3: TGTGCCAGCGGCTTAGCAGGGATAGGGAGCAATCAGCCCCAGCATTTT. Translating it yields CASGLAGIGSNQPQHF. This chain connects TRBV7-8 to TRBJ1-5; possible D gene TRBD1, 5 bases. The germline CDR1 and CDR2 sequences are SGHVS and FQNEAQ. This CDR3 is 16 amino acids long.

The chain links TRBV19 to TRBJ1-5; D remains unclear. Between the trimmed V and J ends, which lost 2 bases and 3 bases, there was a span of 11 bases. Germline CDR1 and CDR2: LNHDA and SQIVND (reference sequence). The length of the CDR3 is 15 residues. CDR3 sequence: CASSIKVGNNQPQHF. The CDR3 DNA reads as TGTGCCAGTAGTATAAAAGTGGGGAACAATCAGCCCCAGCATTTT.

This clonotype was seen ten or more times. This chain uses TRBV7-2 with TRBJ2-5; D is possibly TRBD1 (5 bases). With 5 bases removed from V and 4 bases from J, the gap between germline ends came to 8 bases. This CDR3 is built from 12 residues. Germline-derived CDR1 and CDR2 are SGHTA and FQGNSA. This chain's CDR3 is CASSIDRETQYF. The CDR3 DNA reads TGTGCCAGCAGCATTGACAGAGAGACCCAGTACTTC.

Only a few counts were recorded for this clonotype. The rearrangement joins TRBV29-1 to TRBJ1-1; D remains ambiguous. This CDR3 contains 12 residues. V gave up 6 bases and J gave up 4 bases, with 12 bases separating them. From germline, CDR1 is SQVTM and CDR2 ANQGSEA. CDR3 sequence (DNA): TGCAGCGTCCAGGACGTGGGCACTGAAGCTTTCTTT. It specifies CSVQDVGTEAFF.